The clone carrying this T cell receptor beta chain was counted ten times or more. This specimen comes from a study of blood T cells in healthy people across ages. The CDR3 is made up of 17 amino acids. V was shortened by 0 bases and J by 3 bases, with 15 bases between the two germline ends. Germline lookup yields CDR1 DFQATT and CDR2 SNEGSKA (reference sequence). Primed by a sample-barcoded 5' primer and a J-beta primer mix, a second PCR proceeded for about 6 to 12 cycles. TCRdb analysed the 5' RACE reads with MiXCR anew, one entry per CDR3 protein. The sample yields hundreds of thousands of distinct CDR3 sequences, approximately 30% seen once.

Sequences were obtained from blood. The chain links TRBV20-1 to TRBJ1-6; weak D call: TRBD1 (5 bases). The source is a woman older than 75 in good health. The CDR3 reads CSARDSRADNYNSPLHF. In DNA, the CDR3 is TGCAGTGCTAGAGATAGTCGCGCGGACAACTATAATTCACCCCTCCACTTT.